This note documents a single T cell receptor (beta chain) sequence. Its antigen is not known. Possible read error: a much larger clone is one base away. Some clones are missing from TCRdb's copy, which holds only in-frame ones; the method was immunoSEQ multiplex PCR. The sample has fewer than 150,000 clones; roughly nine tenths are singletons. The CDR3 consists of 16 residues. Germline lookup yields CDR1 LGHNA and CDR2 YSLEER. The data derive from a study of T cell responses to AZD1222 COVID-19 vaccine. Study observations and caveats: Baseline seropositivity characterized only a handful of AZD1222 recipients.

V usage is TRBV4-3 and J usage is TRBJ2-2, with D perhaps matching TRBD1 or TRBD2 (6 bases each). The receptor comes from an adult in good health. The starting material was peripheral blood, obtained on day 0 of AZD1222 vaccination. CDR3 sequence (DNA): TGCGCCAACAGCCAAGATCCGGGGGCAGGCGCCGGGGAGCTGTTTTTT. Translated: CANSQDPGAGAGELFF.